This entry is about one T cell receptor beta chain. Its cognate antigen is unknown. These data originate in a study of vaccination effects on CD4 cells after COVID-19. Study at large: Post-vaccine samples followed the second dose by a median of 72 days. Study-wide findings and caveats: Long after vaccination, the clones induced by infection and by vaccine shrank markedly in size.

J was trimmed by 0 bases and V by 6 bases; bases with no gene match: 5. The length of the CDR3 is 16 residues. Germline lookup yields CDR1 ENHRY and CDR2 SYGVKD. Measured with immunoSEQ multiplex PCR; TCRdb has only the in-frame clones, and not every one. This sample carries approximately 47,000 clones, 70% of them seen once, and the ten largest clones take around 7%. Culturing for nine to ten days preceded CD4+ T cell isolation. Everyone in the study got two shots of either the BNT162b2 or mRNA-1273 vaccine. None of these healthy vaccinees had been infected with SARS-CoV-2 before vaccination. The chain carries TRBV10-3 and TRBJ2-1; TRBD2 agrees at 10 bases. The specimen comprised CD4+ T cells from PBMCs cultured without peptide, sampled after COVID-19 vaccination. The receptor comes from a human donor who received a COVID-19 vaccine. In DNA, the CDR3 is TGTGCCATCAGAGGTAGCGGGGGGTTCTCCTACAATGAGCAGTTCTTC. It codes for CAIRGSGGFSYNEQFF.